This T cell receptor beta chain is drawn from a study of breast tumors, draining lymph nodes, adjacent tissues. The lymph nodes were axillary draining lymph nodes from breast cancer patients. Each CDR3 protein gets one entry after TCRdb re-called the multiplex PCR reads with MiXCR. The data hold roughly 100,000 distinct CDR3 sequences, with approximately 28% observed a single time. In germline, CDR1 is MNHEY, CDR2 SMNVEV (reference sequence). V was shortened by 6 bases and J by 1 base, with 15 bases between the two germline ends. The CDR3 is 15 residues long. In this sample, this clonotype turned up many times.

The specimen sequenced was axillary lymph node tissue. The chain uses TRBV27 and TRBJ1-2, with a possible D match to TRBD1 (6 bases). This TCR was sampled from a female donor with breast cancer. Some clones in this sample may be carry-over from other donors' samples. The CDR3 nucleotides are TGTGCCAGCAGCCAAGGGACACCAAATAACTATGGCTACACCTTC. Translating it yields CASSQGTPNNYGYTF.